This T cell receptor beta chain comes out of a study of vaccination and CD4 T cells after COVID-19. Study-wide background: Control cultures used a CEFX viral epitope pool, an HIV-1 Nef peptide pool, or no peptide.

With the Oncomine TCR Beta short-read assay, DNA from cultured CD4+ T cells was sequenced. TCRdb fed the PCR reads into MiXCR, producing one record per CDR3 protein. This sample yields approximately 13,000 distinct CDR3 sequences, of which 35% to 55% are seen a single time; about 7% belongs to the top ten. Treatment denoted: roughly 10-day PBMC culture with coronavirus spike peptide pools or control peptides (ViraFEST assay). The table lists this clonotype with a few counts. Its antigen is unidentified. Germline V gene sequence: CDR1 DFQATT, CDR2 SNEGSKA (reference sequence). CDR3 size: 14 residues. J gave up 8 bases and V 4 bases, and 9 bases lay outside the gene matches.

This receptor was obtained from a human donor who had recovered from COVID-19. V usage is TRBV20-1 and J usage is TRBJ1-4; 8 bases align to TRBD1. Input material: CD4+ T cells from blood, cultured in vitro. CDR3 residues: CSATTGTGGEKLFF. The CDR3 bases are TGCAGTGCTACCACTGGGACAGGAGGGGAAAAACTGTTTTTT.